Given below is one T cell receptor (beta chain) in context. Its antigen is not identified. Using a J-beta primer mix together with a sample-barcoded 5' primer, a second PCR was run for about 7 to 12 cycles. One entry per CDR3 protein results from TCRdb running MiXCR on the 5' RACE reads. This table holds approximately 1,000,000 distinct CDR3 sequences, 40% to 55% found once. This specimen comes from a study of blood T cells in healthy people across ages. Per sample, extraction of total RNA gave at least 5.5 micrograms in every case. The CDR3 has 14 residues. The germline V gene has CDR1 DFQATT and CDR2 SNEGSKA (reference sequence). V was trimmed by 7 bases and J by 4 bases, leaving 18 bases between them. Study-wide findings and caveats: Across the age range, TCR beta diversity per million T cells fell in a roughly linear way. Naive T cell percentage and TCR beta diversity correlated strongly.

This chain links TRBV20-1 with TRBJ2-3; D might be TRBD2 (5 bases). Sequencing was carried out using blood. The sequence came from a woman aged 60-75 years in good health. CDR3 sequence: CSVPPSGVADTQYF. The DNA for the CDR3 is TGCAGTGTTCCTCCCAGCGGAGTGGCAGATACGCAGTATTTT.